What follows is one T cell receptor beta chain and its context. The authors' processing: Nucleated cell counts were estimated from reference gene primer amplification. Some clones are missing from TCRdb's copy, which holds only in-frame ones; the method was immunoSEQ multiplex PCR. V and J calls and clone size are copied from that table; D and trimming were computed from the DNA. The sample includes some 300,000 clones, 88% seen only once; the top ten take 6.9%. The data are from a study of blood T cell repertoires in COVID-19. About the research overall: The United States, Italy and Spain supplied acute and convalescent COVID-19 samples. Sources were T cells, B-cell-depleted T cells, or PBMCs; the material itself was cDNA or gDNA.

The CDR3 runs to 16 residues. Germline V gene lookup returns CDR1 SGHNT and CDR2 YYREEE (reference sequence). V was clipped by 4 bases and J by 0 bases, with 16 bases between them. This TCR was recovered from a woman aged 30 to 39 who had recovered from COVID-19. The chain joins TRBV5-4 to TRBJ1-1; no definite D call. Material: peripheral blood. CDR3 protein: CASSPSSRGMNTEAFF. CDR3 DNA: TGTGCCAGCAGCCCCAGTTCACGGGGAATGAACACTGAAGCTTTCTTT. The full variable domain, its missing parts supplied by reference TRBV5-4 and TRBJ1-1, is ETGVTQSPTHLIKTRGQQVTLRCSSQSGHNTVSWYQQALGQGPQFIFQYYREEENGRGNFPPRFSGLQFPNYSSELNVNALELDDSALYLCASSPSSRGMNTEAFFGQGTRLTVV.